The 21 T cell receptor beta chains given below trace back to one sample, sequenced in a study of T cells after yellow fever vaccination (dated by TCRdb to the late 2010s). Explained via the paper, the treatment or condition label denotes: live attenuated yellow fever vaccine strain. The library was obtained by 5' RACE. For sequencing, an Illumina NovaSeq 6000 was employed. TCRdb reanalyzed the raw reads on its own, using fastp at Q25 for trimming and MiXCR for clone calling, and kept in-frame beta chains. Here each entry gathers all rows of one CDR3 protein and keeps the most common genes and DNA. In all, the sample holds fewer than 350,000 distinct CDR3 sequences, and 3.5% to 4.5% of those were seen once. Approximately 19% of the sample comes from the top ten. The sequencing used PBMCs, collected 15 days after the yellow fever booster vaccination. The receptor set was obtained from a man younger than 35 who received the YFV17D yellow fever vaccine.

This clonotype showed up many times. V is TRBV7-9 and J is TRBJ2-5, with a tentative D call TRBD1 (7 bases). The CDR3 is 15 amino acids. Looked up from germline, CDR1 is SEHNR and CDR2 is FQNEAQ (reference sequence). V lost 3 bases to trimming and J lost 4 bases, with 15 bases between them. The CDR3 region has the DNA TGTGCCAGCAGCTTGGCAGGGGGAGGAGGAGAGACCCAGTACTTC. Its translation is CASSLAGGGGETQYF.

This clonotype was seen a handful of times. The gene calls are TRBV20-1 and TRBJ2-3; TRBD2 agrees at 9 bases. CDR1 DFQATT and CDR2 SNEGSKA come from the germline V gene (reference sequence). This CDR3 spans 15 amino acids. Trimming took 3 bases from V and 3 from J; bases not matched to a gene: 7. In nucleotides, the CDR3 is TGCAGTGCTAGTGCGAGCGGGGGGATTACAGATACGCAGTATTTT. It codes for CSASASGGITDTQYF.

The chain uses TRBV5-1 and TRBJ1-5, with 9 bases aligning to TRBD1. CDR1 is SGHRS, CDR2 YFSETQ, per germline. V dropped 0 bases and J dropped 0; count of bases not matched to a gene: 4. This CDR3 spans 17 amino acids. CDR3 residues: CASSLEVTGGSNQPQHF. CDR3 sequence (DNA): TGCGCCAGCAGCTTGGAAGTGACAGGGGGTAGCAATCAGCCCCAGCATTTT.

This clonotype has a count of ten or more. The chain uses TRBV20-1 and TRBJ2-3, with 9 nucleotides matching TRBD2. The trim removed 6 bases at V and 2 bases at J, leaving 18 bases unmatched. The CDR3 is made up of 18 amino acids. CDR1 DFQATT and CDR2 SNEGSKA come from the germline V gene (reference sequence). The CDR3 spells CSAPQGLAYQGPTDTQYF. CDR3 DNA sequence: TGCAGTGCCCCCCAGGGACTAGCCTATCAAGGCCCCACAGATACGCAGTATTTT.

This clonotype was picked up many times. The genes are TRBV4-3 and TRBJ1-1; D uncertain. The CDR3 runs 15 residues. V shed 4 bases and J shed 4 bases, with 16 bases lying between them. CDR1 is LGHNA, CDR2 YSLEER, per germline. The chain's CDR3 is CASSRRSRVGTEAFF. CDR3 DNA sequence: TGCGCCAGCAGCCGACGCTCGCGGGTGGGCACTGAAGCTTTCTTT.

Ten or more counts support this clonotype. The chain recombines TRBV7-9 with TRBJ2-7; no clear D gene. In germline, CDR1 is SEHNR, CDR2 FQNEAQ (reference sequence). CDR3 length: 13 amino acids. The V gene lost 0 bases and the J gene lost 7 bases, with 10 bases spanning the gap. The CDR3 loop reads CASSLATAAEQYV. The CDR3 coding sequence is TGTGCCAGCAGCTTAGCTACTGCGGCGGAGCAGTACGTC.

This clonotype was counted between two and nine times. The J gene is TRBJ2-7, the V gene TRBV7-2, with a weak D call TRBD2 (6 bases). The CDR3 extends over 15 amino acids. The germline V gene has CDR1 SGHTA and CDR2 FQGNSA. Trimming cost V 4 bases and J 9 bases, with 22 bases left between them. The CDR3 nucleotides are TGTGCCAGCAGCTATAGCCGGGGGACCTTATCGGGGCAGTACTTC. This sequence encodes CASSYSRGTLSGQYF.

In its sample, this clonotype was seen many times. The rearrangement joins TRBV4-3 to TRBJ2-7; D uncertain. From germline, CDR1 is LGHNA and CDR2 YSLEER. V lost 0 bases to trimming and J lost 7 bases, with 19 bases between them. The CDR3 consists of 16 residues. In nucleotides, the CDR3 is TGCGCCAGCAGCCAAGACTCGCGCCCTCCCACCGGAGAGCAGTACTTC. Amino acids: CASSQDSRPPTGEQYF.

This clonotype was detected many times. The chain combines TRBV5-1 with TRBJ2-3; a possible D gene is TRBD2 (5 bases). The V gene's germline CDR1 is SGHRS and CDR2 YFSETQ. This CDR3 is built from 13 residues. V gave up 0 bases and J gave up 11 bases, with 13 bases separating them. CDR3 sequence reads: CASSLDRAEGQYF. DNA for the CDR3: TGCGCCAGCAGCTTGGACCGAGCTGAGGGGCAGTATTTT. Based on the CDR3 plus reference TRBV5-1 and TRBJ2-3, the full variable domain is KAGVTQTPRYLIKTRGQQVTLSCSPISGHRSVSWYQQTPGQGLQFLFEYFSETQRNKGNFPGRFSGRQFSNSRSEMNVSTLELGDSALYLCASSLDRAEGQYFGPGTRLTVL.

This clonotype was found a few times. CDR3 in DNA: TGTGCCAGCCCGCTCCACGGGGACCCCAGCACAGATACGCAGTATTTT. Translating it yields CASPLHGDPSTDTQYF. The chain uses TRBV7-9 and TRBJ2-3, with D tentatively TRBD1 or TRBD2 (5 bases each). Germline CDR1 and CDR2: SEHNR and FQNEAQ (reference sequence). V shed 8 bases and J shed 0 bases, with 18 bases lying between them. The length of the CDR3 is 16 residues.

This clonotype has a count of ten or more. The rearrangement links TRBV11-2 to TRBJ1-2; no definite D call. Trimming took 1 base from V and 0 from J, leaving 9 bases between them. This CDR3 has 15 amino acids. Germline CDR1 is SGHAT and CDR2 is FQNNGV. The CDR3, as DNA: TGTGCCAGCAGCTTAGTGACTTCAGCTAACTATGGCTACACCTTC. Its translation is CASSLVTSANYGYTF. Based on the CDR3 plus reference TRBV11-2 and TRBJ1-2, the full variable domain is EAGVAQSPRYKIIEKRQSVAFWCNPISGHATLYWYQQILGQGPKLLIQFQNNGVVDDSQLPKDRFSAERLKGVDSTLKIQPAKLEDSAVYLCASSLVTSANYGYTFGSGTRLTVV.

There are a few counts of this clonotype. The V and J genes are TRBV10-3 and TRBJ2-2; maybe TRBD2 (5 bases). The CDR3 consists of 14 residues. Germline CDR1 ENHRY, CDR2 SYGVKD. Trimming left V 2 bases short and J 7 bases short, with 11 bases between. In DNA form, the CDR3 reads TGTGCCATCAGTGAGGCAGGAGGCATCGGGGAGCTGTTTTTT. Amino acid sequence: CAISEAGGIGELFF.

This clonotype was counted a few times. The J gene is TRBJ2-3, the V gene TRBV5-1, with a weak D call TRBD2 (5 bases). The CDR3 extends over 17 amino acids. Germline loops: CDR1 SGHRS, CDR2 YFSETQ. V lost 4 bases and J lost 3, with 21 bases in between. This CDR3 is CASSRDVPGLGTDTQYF. The CDR3 DNA reads as TGCGCCAGCAGCCGGGATGTTCCCGGGTTGGGGACAGATACGCAGTATTTT.

Ten or more counts support this clonotype. The chain recombines TRBV10-2 with TRBJ1-2; 7 nucleotides match TRBD1. V lost 8 bases and J lost 2; bases outside the gene matches: 11. This CDR3 is 15 amino acids long. Per germline, CDR1 WSHSY and CDR2 SAAADI. CDR3 in amino acids: CASGRGAWGNYGYTF. CDR3 nucleotides: TGCGCCAGCGGCAGGGGGGCATGGGGCAACTATGGCTACACCTTC.

This clonotype was observed at least ten times. The DNA of the CDR3 is TGTGCCAGCAGTCTCCCCCCACTTCGCCGAAGGGGAGGCCGCACAGATACGCAGTATTTT. Its translation is CASSLPPLRRRGGRTDTQYF. The chain uses TRBV7-9 and TRBJ2-3; possible D gene TRBD2, 6 bases. The CDR3 extends over 20 amino acids. The germline gives CDR1 SEHNR, CDR2 FQNEAQ (reference sequence). V lost 6 bases to trimming and J lost 1 base, with 29 bases between them.

This clonotype was detected ten times or more. This chain uses TRBV7-9 with TRBJ1-5, with D unclear. Trimming removed 5 bases from V and 1 base from J, with 9 bases in between. Germline-derived CDR1 and CDR2 are SEHNR and FQNEAQ (reference sequence). This CDR3 has 14 amino acids. As DNA, the CDR3 is TGTGCCAGCAGCCCAGAAGGGAGCAATCAGCCCCAGCATTTT. Translated, it gives CASSPEGSNQPQHF.

This clonotype was detected only a few times. The chain has TRBV4-3 and TRBJ1-2; perhaps TRBD1 as D (5 bases). V lost 2 bases and J lost 5, with 21 bases in between. The CDR3 is 17 residues long. The germline V gene has CDR1 LGHNA and CDR2 YSLEER. Written as DNA, the CDR3 is TGCGCCAGCAGCCAACTGAGCCCTTCCCATGGGGGTTATGGCTACACCTTC. Its translation: CASSQLSPSHGGYGYTF.

This clonotype was found a few times. This chain joins TRBV5-1 and TRBJ1-6; 8 bases match TRBD1. Germline V CDR1 and CDR2: SGHRS, YFSETQ. Trimming removed 2 bases from V and 7 bases from J; junction bases left unmatched: 5. This CDR3 comprises 15 residues. DNA of the CDR3: TGCGCCAGCAGCTTCCGACAGGGGAGGAATTCACCCCTCCACTTT. This encodes CASSFRQGRNSPLHF.

This clonotype has more than one count but fewer than ten. CDR3 loop: CATSRAGPGYEQYV. The CDR3 DNA is TGTGCCACCAGCAGAGCGGGGCCGGGATACGAGCAGTACGTC. V gene TRBV15 combines with J gene TRBJ2-7; D could derive from TRBD1 or TRBD2 (5 bases each). CDR3 length: 14 residues. The V and J ends lost 1 base and 4 bases respectively, with 11 bases between them. Germline lookup yields CDR1 LNHNV and CDR2 YYDKDF (reference sequence).

This chain joins TRBV6-1 and TRBJ2-7, with 11 bases identical to TRBD1. Germline assignment: CDR1 MNHNS and CDR2 SASEGT. J lost 6 bases, V lost 5 bases, and 9 bases had no gene match. The CDR3 length is 15 residues. CDR3 sequence reads: CASSSDRGLLGEQYF. CDR3 DNA: TGTGCCAGCAGTTCGGACAGGGGGCTTTTGGGCGAGCAGTACTTC.

In this sample, this clonotype turned up a few times. This sequence joins TRBV21-1 and TRBJ1-2. TRBV21-1 constitutes a pseudogene. The CDR3 covers 17 residues. The CDR3 sequence: CASSSLGGGLFGYGYTF. The CDR3 DNA reads as TGTGCCAGCAGCTCCCTAGGGGGGGGGCTCTTTGGCTATGGCTACACCTTC.